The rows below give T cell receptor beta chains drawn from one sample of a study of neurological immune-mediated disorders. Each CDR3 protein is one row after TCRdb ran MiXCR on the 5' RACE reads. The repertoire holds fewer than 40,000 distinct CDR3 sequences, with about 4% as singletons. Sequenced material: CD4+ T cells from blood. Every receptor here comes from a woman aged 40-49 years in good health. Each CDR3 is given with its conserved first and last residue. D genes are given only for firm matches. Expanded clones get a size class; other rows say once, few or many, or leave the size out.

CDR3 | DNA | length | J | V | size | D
CASSPRRGSTSNQPQHF | TGTGCCAGTAGTCCTCGGAGGGGCAGCACTAGCAATCAGCCCCAGCATTTT | 17 | TRBJ1-5 | TRBV19 | many | .
CASSLGQKNTEAFF | TGCGCCAGCAGCTTGGGACAGAAGAACACTGAAGCTTTCTTT | 14 | TRBJ1-1 | TRBV5-1 | . | .
CASGTGEETQYF | TGCGCCAGCGGGACAGGGGAGGAGACCCAGTACTTC | 12 | TRBJ2-5 | TRBV5-1 | many | TRBD1
CASSPYPTSGGNTGELFF | TGCGCCAGCAGCCCCTACCCTACTAGCGGGGGTAACACCGGGGAGCTGTTTTTT | 18 | TRBJ2-2 | TRBV5-1 | many | TRBD2
CASSLDSRVAEAFF | TGTGCCAGCAGTTTAGACTCCAGGGTGGCTGAAGCTTTCTTT | 14 | TRBJ1-1 | TRBV12-3/TRBV12-4 | many | .
CSAPSPGGRDYGYTF | TGCAGTGCTCCCTCACCTGGGGGGAGGGACTATGGCTACACCTTC | 15 | TRBJ1-2 | TRBV20-1 | many | .
CSSSGEAGAKNIQYF | TGCAGTTCATCGGGGGAGGCAGGAGCCAAAAACATTCAGTACTTC | 15 | TRBJ2-4 | TRBV20-1 | many | .
CASSLWVGSNQPQHF | TGTGCCAGCAGCTTGTGGGTGGGCAGCAATCAGCCCCAGCATTTT | 15 | TRBJ1-5 | TRBV5-5 | many | .
CASSYSPSGEYNEQFF | TGCGCCAGCAGCTATTCGCCTAGCGGGGAGTACAATGAGCAGTTCTTC | 16 | TRBJ2-1 | TRBV5-1 | many | TRBD2
CASSPKRGRMNTEAFF | TGTGCCAGCAGCCCTAAGAGGGGAAGGATGAACACTGAAGCTTTCTTT | 16 | TRBJ1-1 | TRBV13 | many | .
CASSADRGQGVVVRYEQYF | TGTGCCAGCAGCGCAGACCGAGGACAGGGGGTGGTAGTCCGATACGAGCAGTACTTC | 19 | TRBJ2-7 | TRBV5-6 | many | TRBD1
CASSQIGTPRGANVLTF | TGTGCCAGCAGCCAAATAGGAACACCCCGGGGGGCCAACGTCCTGACTTTC | 17 | TRBJ2-6 | TRBV3-1 | many | .
CASSNRPGHYYEQYF | TGTGCCAGCAGCAACCGCCCGGGTCATTACTACGAGCAGTACTTC | 15 | TRBJ2-7 | TRBV7-2 | many | .
CASSLVWDRYTDTQYF | TGTGCCAGCAGCTTGGTCTGGGACAGATACACAGATACGCAGTATTTT | 16 | TRBJ2-3 | TRBV5-5 | many | TRBD1
CAIRPGQGWVGEQFF | TGTGCCATCAGGCCGGGACAGGGGTGGGTAGGGGAGCAGTTCTTC | 15 | TRBJ2-1 | TRBV10-3 | many | TRBD1
CASTKSRSREETQYF | TGTGCCAGCACCAAGTCCCGAAGTCGAGAAGAGACCCAGTACTTC | 15 | TRBJ2-5 | TRBV6-1 | . | .
CASSPDGDNEQFF | TGCGCCAGCAGCCCGGACGGAGACAATGAGCAGTTCTTC | 13 | TRBJ2-1 | TRBV5-1 | many | .
CASSYRARGTGELFF | TGTGCCAGCAGTTACCGGGCCCGGGGCACCGGGGAGCTGTTTTTT | 15 | TRBJ2-2 | TRBV12-3/TRBV12-4 | many | .
CSARDPIGEQYF | TGCAGTGCTAGAGATCCCATCGGGGAGCAGTACTTC | 12 | TRBJ2-7 | TRBV20-1 | many | .
CASSVGGDEQYF | TGCGCCAGCAGCGTGGGAGGGGACGAGCAGTACTTC | 12 | TRBJ2-7 | TRBV5-1 | many | TRBD2
CASSPDRAGNQPQHF | TGTGCCAGCAGTCCGGACAGGGCTGGCAATCAGCCCCAGCATTTT | 15 | TRBJ1-5 | TRBV28 | many | TRBD1
CSARETGNGPQHF | TGCAGTGCTAGAGAGACAGGGAATGGGCCCCAGCATTTT | 13 | TRBJ1-5 | TRBV20-1 | many | TRBD1
CASSSRTDQPQHF | TGTGCCAGCAGTTCCCGGACTGATCAGCCCCAGCATTTT | 13 | TRBJ1-5 | TRBV6-2/TRBV6-3 | many | .
CASSQTPPGREEAFF | TGTGCCAGCAGTCAAACGCCGCCAGGGAGGGAGGAAGCTTTCTTT | 15 | TRBJ1-1 | TRBV7-2 | many | .
CAAGPRAEKLFF | TGCGCCGCGGGCCCCCGGGCTGAAAAACTGTTTTTT | 12 | TRBJ1-4 | TRBV20-1 | many | .
CASSYGGYGYTF | TGTGCCAGCAGTTACGGCGGCTATGGCTACACCTTC | 12 | TRBJ1-2 | TRBV6-5 | many | .
CSASRQGPRTEAFF | TGCAGTGCTAGCCGCCAGGGGCCGCGAACTGAAGCTTTCTTT | 14 | TRBJ1-1 | TRBV20-1 | many | .
CASSPQGAGYTDTQYF | TGTGCCAGCAGCCCTCAGGGAGCGGGATACACAGATACGCAGTATTTT | 16 | TRBJ2-3 | TRBV7-8 | many | TRBD2
CASSLAKKQGYEQYF | TGTGCCAGCAGCTTAGCTAAGAAACAGGGCTACGAGCAGTACTTC | 15 | TRBJ2-7 | TRBV7-9 | many | .
CASSFKGAFSYNEQFF | TGTGCCAGCAGCTTCAAGGGGGCATTCTCCTACAATGAGCAGTTCTTC | 16 | TRBJ2-1 | TRBV7-2 | many | TRBD1
CASSLAQGAGGYTF | TGCGCCAGCAGCTTGGCCCAGGGTGCCGGTGGCTACACCTTC | 14 | TRBJ1-2 | TRBV5-1 | many | .
CASRSRGQGGISNYGYTF | TGTGCCAGCAGAAGCCGCGGACAGGGGGGGATTTCTAACTATGGCTACACCTTC | 18 | TRBJ1-2 | TRBV7-8 | many | TRBD1
CASSSLPPGTSGGGQFF | TGTGCCAGCAGCTCACTACCTCCCGGGACTAGCGGGGGCGGGCAGTTCTTC | 17 | TRBJ2-1 | TRBV11-2 | many | TRBD2
CASVLTGGTEAFF | TGTGCCAGCGTCCTGACAGGGGGCACTGAAGCTTTCTTT | 13 | TRBJ1-1 | TRBV3-1 | once | TRBD1
CAISDSRAQETQYF | TGTGCCATCAGTGACTCCAGGGCTCAAGAGACCCAGTACTTC | 14 | TRBJ2-5 | TRBV10-3 | . | .
CASSQDPGTYYSYEQYF | TGCGCCAGCAGCCAAGATCCAGGGACATACTACTCCTACGAGCAGTACTTC | 17 | TRBJ2-7 | TRBV4-1 | many | .
CASSPLGGRSYNEQFF | TGTGCCAGCAGCCCACTAGGGGGCCGATCCTACAATGAGCAGTTCTTC | 16 | TRBJ2-1 | TRBV27 | many | TRBD1
CASSPEGWGVKETQYF | TGTGCCAGCAGTCCCGAGGGGTGGGGGGTAAAAGAGACCCAGTACTTC | 16 | TRBJ2-5 | TRBV12-3/TRBV12-4 | many | .
CAIRYGTGHTEAFF | TGTGCCATCCGCTACGGAACCGGTCACACTGAAGCTTTCTTT | 14 | TRBJ1-1 | TRBV10-3 | many | .
CASSYSLGQTPGELFF | TGTGCCAGCAGTTACTCTCTGGGGCAGACTCCCGGGGAGCTGTTTTTT | 16 | TRBJ2-2 | TRBV6-2/TRBV6-3 | many | .